A selection of T cell receptor beta chains follows, all from one sample in a study of breast tumors, draining lymph nodes, adjacent tissues. A single record per CDR3 protein comes from TCRdb applying MiXCR to the multiplex PCR reads. This table holds around 100,000 distinct CDR3 sequences, less than 25% found once. Sequencing was performed on axillary lymph node tissue. These receptor sequences come from a female donor with breast cancer. Some clones in this sample may be carry-over from other donors' samples. Each CDR3 is given with its conserved first and last residue. Only some rows state a clone size, as once, few, many or a class for expanded clones.

v_gene,j_gene,abundance,CDR3aa
TRBV4-2,TRBJ1-3,many,CASSQLTWESSGNTIYF
TRBV6-1,TRBJ1-5,many,CASLDQDRVANQPQHF
TRBV4-1,TRBJ1-4,many,CASSHESDRGLKLFF
TRBV24-1,TRBJ2-2,many,CATQTVGQGWSGELFF
TRBV29-1,TRBJ1-2,many,CSAADRINYGYTF
TRBV5-1,TRBJ2-5,many,CASSYGGTGGETQYF
TRBV7-2,TRBJ1-2,many,CASSLDQGLGPMGRGYTF
TRBV11-2,TRBJ2-2,many,CASSRQAADTGELFF
TRBV19,TRBJ2-1,many,CAAGGTIYNEQFF
TRBV9,TRBJ2-2,many,CASSVAPFQTEAGELFF
TRBV20-1,TRBJ1-2,many,CSAKETGVGYTF
TRBV10-1,TRBJ2-7,few,CAPPGTGAYEQYF
TRBV6-4,TRBJ2-1,many,CASSDPSLGHNEQFF
TRBV11-2,TRBJ2-7,many,CASTKIGQAYEQYF
TRBV28,TRBJ1-2,-,CASSGIDYGYTF
TRBV3-1,TRBJ2-5,-,CASSQGGTRGRETQYF
TRBV11-2,TRBJ2-7,many,CASSLDRDVTYEQYF
TRBV24-1,TRBJ2-1,many,CATSESGRSYNEQFF
TRBV5-1,TRBJ1-3,many,CASSIGDTGNTIYF
TRBV20-1,TRBJ2-7,many,CSGGQGGSGYEQYF
TRBV29-1,TRBJ1-2,many,CSVERKPDGYTF
TRBV18,TRBJ2-7,many,CASSPNRGPYEQYF
TRBV20-1,TRBJ1-2,many,CSARVRQGKGYTF
TRBV6-1,TRBJ1-2,many,CASSESDFRYYGYTF
TRBV3-1,TRBJ1-4,few,CASSLTTTNEKLFF
TRBV6-1,TRBJ1-5,few,CASSEWETGAEHF
TRBV9,TRBJ2-5,many,CASSVFPMQETQYF
TRBV9,TRBJ1-2,many,CASSVDLGVSYGYTF
TRBV11-2,TRBJ1-6,many,CASSDLNQGASRSPLHF
TRBV9,TRBJ2-5,many,CASSVGAGRQETQYF
TRBV7-6,TRBJ2-2,many,CASSLGAGGGELFF
TRBV7-2,TRBJ1-2,many,CASSLHAGGLGGYTF
TRBV18,TRBJ1-4,-,CASSPNRQVNEKLFF
TRBV20-1,TRBJ2-1,many,CSASGTSGGRSYNEQFF
TRBV7-8,TRBJ2-1,many,CASSLAAGAGYNEQFF
TRBV6-5,TRBJ2-1,few,CASSRRLVSNEQFF
TRBV18,TRBJ1-4,once,CASSPSGTNERLFF
TRBV24-1,TRBJ2-2,-,CATSPERGVPGELFF
TRBV4-2,TRBJ2-7,many,CASSQPSSEQYF
TRBV10-2,TRBJ1-2,many,CASSVNRGHGYTF
TRBV2,TRBJ2-5,many,CASSELAGPQETQYF
TRBV19,TRBJ2-7,many,CASRGTPEQYF
TRBV5-1,TRBJ1-5,many,CASSLEAGNQPQHF
TRBV27,TRBJ2-2,-,CASSRTGRDTGELFF
TRBV2,TRBJ1-1,-,CASSGGTGLRTEAFF
TRBV28,TRBJ1-6,-,CASSFILPSSDSPLHF
TRBV7-9,TRBJ1-4,many,CASSPPAGGEKLFF
TRBV5-6,TRBJ1-1,few,CASSLVRNTEAFF
TRBV2,TRBJ2-2,many,CASSGDRGMMWIPNTGELFF
TRBV2,TRBJ2-2,many,CASMRTRDTGELFF
TRBV6-6,TRBJ1-5,many,CASSYGNQPQHF